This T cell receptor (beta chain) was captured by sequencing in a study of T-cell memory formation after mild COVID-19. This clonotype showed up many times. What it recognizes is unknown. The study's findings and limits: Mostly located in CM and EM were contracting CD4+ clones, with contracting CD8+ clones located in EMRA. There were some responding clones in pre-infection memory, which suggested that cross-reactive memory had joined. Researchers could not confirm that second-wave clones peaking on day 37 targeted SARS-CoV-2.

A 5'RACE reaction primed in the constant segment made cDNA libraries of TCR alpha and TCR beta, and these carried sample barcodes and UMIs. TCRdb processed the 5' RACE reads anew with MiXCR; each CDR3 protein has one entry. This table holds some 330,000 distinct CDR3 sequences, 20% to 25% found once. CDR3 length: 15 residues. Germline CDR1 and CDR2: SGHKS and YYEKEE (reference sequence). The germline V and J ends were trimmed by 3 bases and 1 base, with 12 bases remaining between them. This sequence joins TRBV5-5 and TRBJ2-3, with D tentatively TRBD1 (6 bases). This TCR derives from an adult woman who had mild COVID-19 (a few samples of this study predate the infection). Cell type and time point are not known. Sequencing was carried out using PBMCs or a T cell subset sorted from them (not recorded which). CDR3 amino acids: CASSSTGYGTDTQYF. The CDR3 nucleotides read TGTGCCAGCAGCTCTACAGGGTATGGCACAGATACGCAGTATTTT.